These T cell receptor beta chains were read from a single sample in a study of early stage breast cancer tumors. Assay used: immunoSEQ multiplex PCR; TCRdb lists only in-frame clones, some missing. The table has about 72,000 clones, more than 65% seen once; the top ten hold roughly 3.2%. Material: blood. These receptors were obtained from a person between 55 and 69 years old with breast cancer. Both conserved end residues are part of each CDR3. D genes are given only for firm matches. Size is stated for part of the rows, as once, few or many counts, or as a class when the clone is expanded.

v_call: TRBV5-8; j_call: TRBJ1-1; clone_size: .; d_call: .; cdr3_aa: CASSPTSLSTEAFF; cdr3_nt: TGTGCCAGCAGTCCCACTTCCCTTTCCACTGAAGCTTTCTTT
v_call: TRBV9; j_call: TRBJ2-3; clone_size: .; d_call: TRBD2; cdr3_aa: CASSVGTSPDTQYF; cdr3_nt: TGTGCCAGCAGCGTAGGGACTAGTCCAGATACGCAGTATTTT
v_call: TRBV6-1; j_call: TRBJ1-3; clone_size: .; d_call: .; cdr3_aa: CASSEELDSPGNTIYF; cdr3_nt: TGTGCCAGCAGTGAAGAGCTGGACAGCCCTGGAAACACCATATATTTT
v_call: TRBV6-1; j_call: TRBJ2-7; clone_size: .; d_call: .; cdr3_aa: CASSEVSTSYEQYF; cdr3_nt: TGTGCCAGCAGTGAAGTTAGCACTTCCTACGAGCAGTACTTC
v_call: TRBV2; j_call: TRBJ1-2; clone_size: .; d_call: .; cdr3_aa: CASRWSRDSNYGYTF; cdr3_nt: TGTGCCAGCAGATGGTCCCGGGACTCTAACTATGGCTACACCTTC
v_call: TRBV5-1; j_call: TRBJ2-2; clone_size: .; d_call: TRBD2; cdr3_aa: CASSLGLAGNTGELFF; cdr3_nt: TGCGCCAGCAGCTTGGGACTAGCGGGCAACACCGGGGAGCTGTTTTTT
v_call: TRBV30; j_call: TRBJ2-1; clone_size: .; d_call: TRBD1; cdr3_aa: CAWSSGGEALYNEQFF; cdr3_nt: TGTGCCTGGAGTTCAGGGGGCGAAGCGCTCTACAATGAGCAGTTCTTC
v_call: TRBV9; j_call: TRBJ2-3; clone_size: .; d_call: TRBD1; cdr3_aa: CASTRTGHSTDTQYF; cdr3_nt: TGTGCCAGTACCCGGACAGGACATAGCACAGATACGCAGTATTTT
v_call: TRBV20-1; j_call: TRBJ2-5; clone_size: .; d_call: .; cdr3_aa: CSALKGETQYF; cdr3_nt: TGCAGTGCCCTTAAGGGGGAGACCCAGTACTTC
v_call: TRBV2; j_call: TRBJ2-1; clone_size: few; d_call: TRBD2; cdr3_aa: CASSNLAGGTNEQFF; cdr3_nt: TGTGCCAGCAGCAACCTAGCGGGGGGGACCAATGAGCAGTTCTTC
v_call: TRBV25-1; j_call: TRBJ2-1; clone_size: .; d_call: .; cdr3_aa: CASSEYKGTDNEQFF; cdr3_nt: TGTGCCAGCAGTGAATATAAGGGGACGGATAATGAGCAGTTCTTC
v_call: TRBV11-2; j_call: TRBJ1-1; clone_size: few; d_call: .; cdr3_aa: CASSLAGVNTEAFF; cdr3_nt: TGTGCCAGCAGCTTAGCAGGGGTGAACACTGAAGCTTTCTTT
v_call: TRBV4-2; j_call: TRBJ1-3; clone_size: .; d_call: .; cdr3_aa: CASSQGIGQDVF; cdr3_nt: TGTGCCAGCAGCCAAGGCATCGGTCAGGACGTCTTT
v_call: TRBV29-1; j_call: TRBJ2-1; clone_size: .; d_call: TRBD2; cdr3_aa: CSVGGLAGSSYNEQFF; cdr3_nt: TGCAGCGTTGGTGGTCTAGCGGGGAGCTCCTACAATGAGCAGTTCTTC
v_call: TRBV28; j_call: TRBJ1-2; clone_size: .; d_call: .; cdr3_aa: CASSLSDGYTF; cdr3_nt: TGTGCCAGCAGCCTCTCGGATGGCTACACCTTC
v_call: TRBV6-1; j_call: TRBJ1-2; clone_size: .; d_call: .; cdr3_aa: CASQGANYGYTF; cdr3_nt: TGTGCCAGCCAGGGCGCTAACTATGGCTACACCTTC
v_call: TRBV28; j_call: TRBJ1-2; clone_size: .; d_call: .; cdr3_aa: CASRAPVGFGYTF; cdr3_nt: TGTGCCAGCAGGGCCCCGGTCGGGTTTGGCTACACCTTC
v_call: TRBV11-3; j_call: TRBJ1-1; clone_size: few; d_call: TRBD1; cdr3_aa: CASSSTGAEAFF; cdr3_nt: TGTGCCAGCAGTTCGACAGGGGCCGAAGCTTTCTTT
v_call: TRBV7-9; j_call: TRBJ2-2; clone_size: .; d_call: .; cdr3_aa: CASSFLWGELFF; cdr3_nt: TGTGCCAGCAGCTTCTTGTGGGGGGAGCTGTTTTTT
v_call: TRBV4-1; j_call: TRBJ2-3; clone_size: .; d_call: .; cdr3_aa: CASSQVLDTQYF; cdr3_nt: TGCGCCAGCAGCCAAGTATTAGATACGCAGTATTTT
v_call: TRBV18; j_call: TRBJ1-4; clone_size: .; d_call: .; cdr3_aa: CASSPRGDEKLFF; cdr3_nt: TGTGCCAGCTCACCACGGGGGGATGAAAAACTGTTTTTT
v_call: TRBV28; j_call: TRBJ2-7; clone_size: .; d_call: TRBD1; cdr3_aa: CASSFSLHRGGSYEQYF; cdr3_nt: TGTGCCAGCAGTTTTTCACTACACAGGGGCGGATCCTACGAGCAGTACTTC
v_call: TRBV15; j_call: TRBJ2-3; clone_size: .; d_call: TRBD1; cdr3_aa: CATSARQGPPIDTQYF; cdr3_nt: TGTGCCACCAGCGCAAGACAGGGGCCTCCCATAGATACGCAGTATTTT
v_call: TRBV20-1; j_call: TRBJ2-7; clone_size: once; d_call: .; cdr3_aa: CSAGVRYEQYF; cdr3_nt: TGCAGTGCTGGGGTGCGCTACGAGCAGTACTTC
v_call: TRBV7-2; j_call: TRBJ1-2; clone_size: once; d_call: TRBD1; cdr3_aa: CASRRQGSGYTF; cdr3_nt: TGTGCCAGCAGGAGACAGGGTTCCGGCTACACCTTC
v_call: TRBV18; j_call: TRBJ1-1; clone_size: .; d_call: TRBD1; cdr3_aa: CASSPTPQGAEAFF; cdr3_nt: TGTGCCAGCTCACCGACCCCACAGGGGGCTGAAGCTTTCTTT
v_call: TRBV30; j_call: TRBJ2-3; clone_size: .; d_call: .; cdr3_aa: CAWSRATDTQYF; cdr3_nt: TGTGCCTGGAGTAGGGCCACAGATACGCAGTATTTT
v_call: TRBV2; j_call: TRBJ1-2; clone_size: .; d_call: .; cdr3_aa: CASTRAGQSYGYTF; cdr3_nt: TGTGCCAGCACCAGGGCGGGGCAGTCCTATGGCTACACCTTC
v_call: TRBV19; j_call: TRBJ2-4; clone_size: .; d_call: TRBD2; cdr3_aa: CASSQASGMKNIQYF; cdr3_nt: TGTGCCAGTAGTCAGGCTAGCGGGATGAAAAACATTCAGTACTTC
v_call: TRBV28; j_call: TRBJ1-2; clone_size: .; d_call: .; cdr3_aa: CASSSQPGNYGYTF; cdr3_nt: TGTGCCAGCAGTTCCCAACCAGGGAACTATGGCTACACCTTC
v_call: TRBV4-1; j_call: TRBJ1-5; clone_size: .; d_call: .; cdr3_aa: CASSQEDGGNQPQHF; cdr3_nt: TGCGCCAGCAGCCAGGAGGACGGTGGCAATCAGCCCCAGCATTTT
v_call: TRBV7-3; j_call: TRBJ2-7; clone_size: few; d_call: .; cdr3_aa: CASSLGASYEQYF; cdr3_nt: TGTGCCAGCTCCTTGGGGGCCTCCTACGAGCAGTACTTC